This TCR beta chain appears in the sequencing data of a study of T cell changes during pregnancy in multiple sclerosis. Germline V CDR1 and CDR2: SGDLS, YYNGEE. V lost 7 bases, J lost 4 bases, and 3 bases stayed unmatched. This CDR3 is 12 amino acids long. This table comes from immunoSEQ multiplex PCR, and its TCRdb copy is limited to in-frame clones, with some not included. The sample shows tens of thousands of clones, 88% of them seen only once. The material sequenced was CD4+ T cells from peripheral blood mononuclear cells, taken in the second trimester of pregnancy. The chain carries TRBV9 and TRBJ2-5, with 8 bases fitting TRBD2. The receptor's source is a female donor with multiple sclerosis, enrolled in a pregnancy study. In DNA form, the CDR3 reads TGTGCCAGCGGGCTAGCGGGAGAGACCCAGTACTTC. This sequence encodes CASGLAGETQYF.